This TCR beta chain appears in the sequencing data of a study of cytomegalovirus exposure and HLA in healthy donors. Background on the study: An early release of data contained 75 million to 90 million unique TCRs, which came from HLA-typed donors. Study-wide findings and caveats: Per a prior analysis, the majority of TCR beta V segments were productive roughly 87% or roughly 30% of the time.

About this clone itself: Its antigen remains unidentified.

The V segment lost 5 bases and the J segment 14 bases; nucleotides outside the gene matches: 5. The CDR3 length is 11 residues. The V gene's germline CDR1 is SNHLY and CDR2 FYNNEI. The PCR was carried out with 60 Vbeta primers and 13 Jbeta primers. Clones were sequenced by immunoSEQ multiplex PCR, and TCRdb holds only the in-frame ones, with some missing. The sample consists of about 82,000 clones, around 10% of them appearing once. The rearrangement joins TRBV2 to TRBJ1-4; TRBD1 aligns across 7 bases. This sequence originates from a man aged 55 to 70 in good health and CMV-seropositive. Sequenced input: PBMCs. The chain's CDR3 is CASSYGTDLFF. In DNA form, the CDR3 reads TGTGCCAGCAGTTACGGGACAGATCTGTTTTTT.